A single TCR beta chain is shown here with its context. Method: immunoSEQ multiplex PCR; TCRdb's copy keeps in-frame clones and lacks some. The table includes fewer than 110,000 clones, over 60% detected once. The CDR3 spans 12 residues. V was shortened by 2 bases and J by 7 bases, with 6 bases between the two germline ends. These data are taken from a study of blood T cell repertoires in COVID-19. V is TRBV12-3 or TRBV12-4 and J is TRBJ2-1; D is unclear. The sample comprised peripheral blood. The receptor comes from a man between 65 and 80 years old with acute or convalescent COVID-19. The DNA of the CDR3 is TGTGCCAGCAGTTTATTTTCTAATGAGCAGTTCTTC. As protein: CASSLFSNEQFF.